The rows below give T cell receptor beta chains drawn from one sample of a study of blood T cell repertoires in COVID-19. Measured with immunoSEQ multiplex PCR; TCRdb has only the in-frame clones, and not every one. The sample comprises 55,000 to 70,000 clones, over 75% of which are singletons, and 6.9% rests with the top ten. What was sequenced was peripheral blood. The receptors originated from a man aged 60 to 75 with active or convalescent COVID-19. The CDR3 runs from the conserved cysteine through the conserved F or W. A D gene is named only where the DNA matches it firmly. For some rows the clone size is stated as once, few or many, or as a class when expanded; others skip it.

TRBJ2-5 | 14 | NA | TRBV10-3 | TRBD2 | CAIMKPEAGQTQYF | TGTGCCATCATGAAGCCGGAAGCGGGACAGACCCAGTACTTC
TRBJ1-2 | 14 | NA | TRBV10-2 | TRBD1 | CASADRGEDYGYTF | TGCGCCAGCGCAGACAGGGGGGAAGACTATGGCTACACCTTC
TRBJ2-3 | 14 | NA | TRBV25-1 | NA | CASSAATSTDTQYF | TGTGCCAGCAGTGCTGCGACTAGCACAGATACGCAGTATTTT
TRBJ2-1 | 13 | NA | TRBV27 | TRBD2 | CASSGTSGRVQFF | TGTGCCAGCAGTGGGACTTCCGGGAGGGTGCAGTTCTTC
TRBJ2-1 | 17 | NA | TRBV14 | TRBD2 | CASSQVGPGLAFDEQFF | TGTGCCAGCAGCCAAGTTGGCCCGGGACTAGCGTTCGATGAGCAGTTCTTC
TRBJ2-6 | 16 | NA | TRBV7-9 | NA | CASSLYLNSGANVLTF | TGTGCCAGCAGCTTGTACCTAAACTCTGGGGCCAACGTCCTGACTTTC
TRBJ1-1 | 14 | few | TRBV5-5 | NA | CASSLNFKNTEAFF | TGTGCCAGCAGCTTAAACTTCAAGAACACTGAAGCTTTCTTT
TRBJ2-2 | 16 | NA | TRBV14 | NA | CASSQGTGRGTGELFF | TGTGCCAGCAGCCAAGGCACAGGGCGAGGCACCGGGGAGCTGTTTTTT
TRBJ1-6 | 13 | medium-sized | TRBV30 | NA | CAWSVLRRSPLHF | TGTGCCTGGAGTGTACTAAGGCGATCACCCCTCCACTTT
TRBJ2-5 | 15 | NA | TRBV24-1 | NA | CATSVRNRAGGTQYF | TGTGCCACCAGTGTCAGAAATCGGGCCGGAGGGACCCAGTACTTC
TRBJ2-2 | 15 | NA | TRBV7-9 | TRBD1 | CASSLGQGNTGELFF | TGTGCCAGCAGCCTAGGACAGGGTAATACCGGGGAGCTGTTTTTT
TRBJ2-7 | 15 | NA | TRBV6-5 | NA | CASTPGEGPRYEQYF | TGTGCCAGCACCCCTGGCGAGGGCCCTCGATACGAGCAGTACTTC
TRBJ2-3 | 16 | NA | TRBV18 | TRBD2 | CASSPGGGRPPVAQYF | TGTGCCAGCTCACCAGGGGGGGGGAGACCTCCTGTTGCGCAGTATTTT
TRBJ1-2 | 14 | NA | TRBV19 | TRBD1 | CASSRIQGAGGYTF | TGTGCCAGTAGTAGAATACAGGGGGCTGGTGGCTACACCTTC
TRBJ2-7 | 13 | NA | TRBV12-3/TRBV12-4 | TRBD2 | CASSGLVTNEQYF | TGTGCCAGCAGCGGACTAGTAACGAACGAGCAGTACTTC
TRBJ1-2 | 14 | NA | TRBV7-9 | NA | CASSLGTDSSGYTF | TGTGCCAGCAGCTTAGGGACAGATTCTAGCGGCTACACCTTC
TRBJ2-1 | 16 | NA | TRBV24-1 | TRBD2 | CATSDETSGRGNEQFF | TGTGCCACCAGTGATGAGACTAGCGGGAGAGGAAATGAGCAGTTCTTC
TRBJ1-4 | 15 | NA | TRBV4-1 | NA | CASSQGVEGSEKLFF | TGCGCCAGCAGCCAAGGGGTGGAGGGGAGTGAAAAACTGTTTTTT
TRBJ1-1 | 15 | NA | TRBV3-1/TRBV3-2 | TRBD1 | CASSQFDRGRTEAFF | TGTGCCAGCAGCCAATTCGACAGGGGCAGGACTGAAGCTTTCTTT
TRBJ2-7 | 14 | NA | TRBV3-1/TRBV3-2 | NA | CASSQGHSRYEQYF | TGTGCCAGCAGCCAGGGACATTCCAGGTACGAGCAGTACTTC
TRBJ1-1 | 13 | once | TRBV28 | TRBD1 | CASSLRQGAEAFF | TGTGCCAGCAGTTTAAGGCAGGGGGCTGAAGCTTTCTTT
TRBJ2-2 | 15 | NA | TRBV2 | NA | CASSELAIGTGELFF | TGTGCCAGCAGTGAATTAGCAATCGGCACCGGGGAGCTGTTTTTT
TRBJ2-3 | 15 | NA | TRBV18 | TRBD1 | CASGGTGYNTDTQYF | TGTGCCAGCGGTGGGACAGGGTATAACACAGATACGCAGTATTTT
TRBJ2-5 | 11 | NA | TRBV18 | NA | CASSPSETQYF | TGTGCCAGCTCACCCTCGGAGACCCAGTACTTC
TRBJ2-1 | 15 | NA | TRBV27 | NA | CASSSIQRSRGEQFF | TGTGCCAGCAGTAGCATCCAGCGTTCTCGCGGTGAGCAGTTCTTC
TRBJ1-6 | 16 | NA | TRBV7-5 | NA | CVRSSGAGPTWGPLHF | TGTGTCAGAAGCTCAGGGGCAGGGCCGACGTGGGGACCCCTCCACTTT
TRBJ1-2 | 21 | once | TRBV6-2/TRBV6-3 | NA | CASSYSITGMQPSYSRYGYTF | TGTGCCAGCAGTTACTCGATTACGGGTATGCAGCCCTCTTATTCGCGCTATGGCTACACCTTC
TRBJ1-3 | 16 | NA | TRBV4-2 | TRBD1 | CASSPQDRGAGNTIYF | TGTGCCAGCAGCCCCCAAGACAGGGGCGCTGGAAACACCATATATTTT
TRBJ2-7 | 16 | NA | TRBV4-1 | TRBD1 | CASSQDFPDRGYEQYF | TGCGCCAGCAGCCAAGATTTCCCTGACAGGGGGTACGAGCAGTACTTC
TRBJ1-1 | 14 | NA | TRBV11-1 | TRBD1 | CASRRRQGNTEAFF | TGTGCCAGCAGACGTCGACAGGGGAACACTGAAGCTTTCTTT
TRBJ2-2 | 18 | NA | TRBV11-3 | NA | CASSFRGSNRMNTGELFF | TGTGCCAGCAGCTTTAGGGGCTCAAACCGTATGAACACCGGGGAGCTGTTTTTT
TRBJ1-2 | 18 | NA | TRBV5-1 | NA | CASSLGQGTEGLTYGYTF | TGCGCCAGCAGCTTGGGCCAAGGGACGGAGGGGCTTACCTATGGCTACACCTTC
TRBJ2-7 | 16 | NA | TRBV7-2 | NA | CASSLAGGTGPGEQYF | TGTGCCAGCAGCTTAGCGGGGGGGACAGGTCCAGGGGAGCAGTACTTC
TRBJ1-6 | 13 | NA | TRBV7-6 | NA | CASSLQNNSPLHF | TGTGCCAGCAGCTTACAGAATAATTCACCCCTCCACTTT
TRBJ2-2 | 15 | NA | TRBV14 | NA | CASSQDRVNTGELFF | TGTGCCAGCAGCCAAGACAGGGTAAACACCGGGGAGCTGTTTTTT
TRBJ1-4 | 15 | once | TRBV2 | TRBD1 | CASKETGGANEKLFF | TGTGCCAGCAAAGAGACAGGGGGCGCGAATGAAAAACTGTTTTTT
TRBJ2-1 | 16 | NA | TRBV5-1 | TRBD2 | CASSGRLAGVHNEQFF | TGCGCCAGCAGCGGTAGACTAGCGGGGGTACACAATGAGCAGTTCTTC
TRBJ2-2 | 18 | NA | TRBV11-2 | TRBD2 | CASSLRRLAGGLTGELFF | TGTGCCAGCAGCTTAAGGAGACTAGCGGGGGGGCTGACCGGGGAGCTGTTTTTT
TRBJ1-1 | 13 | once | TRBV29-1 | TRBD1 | CSVVGRGKTEAFF | TGCAGCGTTGTTGGCAGGGGGAAGACTGAAGCTTTCTTT
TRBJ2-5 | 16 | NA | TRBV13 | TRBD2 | CASSSSGGTGEETQYF | TGTGCCAGCAGCTCTAGCGGGGGGACCGGTGAGGAGACCCAGTACTTC
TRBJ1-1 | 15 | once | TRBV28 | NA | CASRGAGVMNTEAFF | TGTGCCAGCAGGGGGGCAGGGGTTATGAACACTGAAGCTTTCTTT
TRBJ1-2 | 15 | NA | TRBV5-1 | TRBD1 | CASSSSGGSAKGYTF | TGCGCCAGCAGCTCCTCAGGGGGCTCAGCCAAGGGCTACACCTTC
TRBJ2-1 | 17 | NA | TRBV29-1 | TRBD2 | CSVEGPLLAEIYNEQFF | TGCAGCGTTGAAGGGCCCCTACTAGCGGAGATCTACAATGAGCAGTTCTTC